Shown below are 8 T cell receptor beta chains from a single sample sequenced in a study of blood T cell repertoires in COVID-19. The method was immunoSEQ multiplex PCR; TCRdb's version includes in-frame clones alone and lacks a portion of them. The sample shows under 300,000 clones, nearly 90% of them seen only once. The sequenced sample consisted of peripheral blood. The receptors derive from a woman between 25 and 40 years old with acute or convalescent COVID-19.

V and J are TRBV27 and TRBJ2-7, with 9 bases aligning to TRBD2. Germline CDR1 and CDR2: MNHEY and SMNVEV (reference sequence). The J segment lost 4 bases and the V segment lost 4 bases, leaving 8 bases of the junction unmatched. This CDR3 contains 15 residues. CDR3 nucleotides: TGTGCCAGCAGTTCTCCGGCTAGCGGGGCGTACGAGCAGTACTTC. Amino acid sequence: CASSSPASGAYEQYF.

This clone has only a few counts. The junction departs from the called germline gene at one end, perhaps through a read error. The V and J genes are TRBV2 and TRBJ1-1; weak D call: TRBD1 (5 bases). Per the germline V gene, CDR1 is SNHLY and CDR2 is FYNNEI. The CDR3 spans 11 residues. This CDR3 is CASREDSEAFF. The CDR3 coding sequence is TGTGCCAGCAGGGAAGACAGTGAAGCTTTCTTT. Full variable domain (remainder filled in from reference TRBV2 and TRBJ1-1): EPEVTQTPSHQVTQMGQEVILRCVPISNHLYFYWYRQILGQKVEFLVSFYNNEISEKSEIFDDQFSVERPDGSNFTLKIRSTKLEDSAMYFCASREDSEAFFGQGTRLTVV.

The chain uses TRBV6-1 and TRBJ2-2; D perhaps matches TRBD2 (5 bases). This CDR3 has 15 residues. Germline CDR1 reads MNHNS; CDR2 reads SASEGT. V lost 2 bases and J lost 4, with 11 bases in between. CDR3: CASSEIRGGTGELFF. The CDR3 nucleotides are TGTGCCAGCAGTGAAATCCGGGGTGGCACCGGGGAGCTGTTTTTT.

The chain couples TRBV9 to TRBJ2-7; perhaps TRBD2 as D (5 bases). Trimming pared 4 bases from V and 5 bases from J, leaving 19 bases between. This CDR3 is 15 amino acids long. Germline V gene lookup returns CDR1 SGDLS and CDR2 YYNGEE. CDR3 in DNA: TGTGCCAGCAGCCCGAGAGGACTGAGCGGCAACGAGCAGTACTTC. It translates to CASSPRGLSGNEQYF.

In its sample, this clone was seen once. This chain connects TRBV6-5 to TRBJ1-4, with 10 bases identical to TRBD1. J was trimmed by 8 bases and V by 0 bases; bases with no gene match: 6. From germline, CDR1 is MNHEY and CDR2 SVGAGI. The CDR3 sequence is 16 residues long. In nucleotides, the CDR3 is TGTGCCAGCAGTTACTCTGGGACAGGGGTAGGCGAAAAACTGTTTTTT. It codes for CASSYSGTGVGEKLFF.

This CDR3 is CATSDTQGPGETQYF. CDR3 in DNA: TGTGCCACCAGTGATACCCAGGGGCCGGGGGAGACCCAGTACTTC. The chain uses TRBV24-1 and TRBJ2-5; a possible D gene is TRBD1 (6 bases). Trimming took off 3 bases at V and 5 bases at J, with 15 bases between the two ends. Germline CDR1 is KGHDR and CDR2 is SFDVKD. This CDR3 is built from 15 residues.

This clone has a single count. The chain is built from TRBV6-5 and TRBJ2-7; TRBD1 matches at 11 bases. The V and J ends lost 6 bases and 4 bases, in that order; junction bases with no gene match: 5. Per the germline V gene, CDR1 is MNHEY and CDR2 is SVGAGI. The CDR3 is 14 amino acids. This chain's CDR3 is CASRWTGGSYEQYF. The CDR3 DNA follows: TGTGCCAGCAGATGGACAGGGGGCTCGTACGAGCAGTACTTC.

The chain links TRBV5-4 to TRBJ2-4, with 8 bases aligning to TRBD2. The germline gives CDR1 SGHNT, CDR2 YYREEE (reference sequence). V was pared by 4 bases and J by 0 bases, with 6 bases of the junction left unmatched. CDR3 length equals 16 residues. CDR3 protein: CASSHTSGVAKNIQYF. The CDR3 bases are TGTGCCAGCAGCCACACTAGCGGAGTAGCCAAAAACATTCAGTACTTC. Based on the CDR3 plus reference TRBV5-4 and TRBJ2-4, the full variable domain is ETGVTQSPTHLIKTRGQQVTLRCSSQSGHNTVSWYQQALGQGPQFIFQYYREEENGRGNFPPRFSGLQFPNYSSELNVNALELDDSALYLCASSHTSGVAKNIQYFGAGTRLSVL.